The entry that follows covers one T cell receptor beta chain sequence. No antigen is known for it. This entry belongs to a study of T cell repertoires in cytomegalovirus infection. CDR3 length: 12 residues. Deletions cut 0 bases from V and 5 bases from J, with 3 bases between. Germline-derived CDR1 and CDR2 are MNHNS and SASEGT. TCRdb re-analysed the reads in MiXCR, keeping a single row per CDR3 protein. The sample contains around 200,000 distinct CDR3 sequences, 35% to 40% of which appear only once. Material: CD8+ T cells from cultured PBMCs, obtained from culture after CMV antigen stimulation. The V call is TRBV6-1, the J call TRBJ2-3; D remains unclear. The receptor's source is a human donor in good health (CMV status not recorded). Some clones in this sample may be carry-over from other donors' samples. The CDR3 DNA follows: TGTGCCAGCAGTGAAGCGGGAGATACGCAGTATTTT. As protein: CASSEAGDTQYF.